This T cell receptor (beta chain) derives from a study of beta chain features in type 1 diabetes. Findings and caveats of the study: The question of HLA type influencing TCRB rearrangement was one that remained unresolved here.

Sequencing targeted expressed TCRB transcripts, as all isolated RNA had been reverse transcribed. Method: immunoSEQ multiplex PCR; TCRdb's copy keeps in-frame clones and lacks some. The sample consists of 850,000 to 900,000 clones, roughly 15% of them appearing once. Deletions cut 0 bases from V and 7 bases from J, with 9 bases between. This CDR3 has 13 residues. CDR1 MNHEY and CDR2 SVGAGI come from the germline V gene. This clone has just a few counts. Its target is not known. It was via CD45RO/CCR7/CD25/CD127/CD95/CD27 that CD4+ naive, central memory, regulatory and stem cell-like memory cells were sorted. Once sorted, every population was more than 95% pure.

This chain connects TRBV6-5 to TRBJ2-5; weak D call: TRBD2 (6 bases). The sequence derives from a woman in her late teens or twenties in good health. Sequenced sample: naive CD4+ T cells from blood. This CDR3 is CASSYSRAGTQYF. For the CDR3, the DNA is TGTGCCAGCAGTTACTCGAGAGCGGGGACCCAGTACTTC.